This TCR beta chain was sequenced in a study of glioma-infiltrating T cells. Study findings and constraints: Tissue and blood shared very few CDR3 sequences.

Using RNA template, CDR3s of TCR alpha and beta were amplified with iRepertoire arm-PCR. TCRdb recomputed calls from the multiplex PCR reads with MiXCR, one row per CDR3 protein. The data contain about 130,000 distinct CDR3 sequences, approximately 24% of them seen just once; the ten biggest clones take up under 35%. This clonotype was observed many times. What it binds is not known. Germline lookup yields CDR1 DFQATT and CDR2 SNEGSKA (reference sequence). The CDR3 consists of 15 residues. With 0 bases clipped from V and 7 bases from J, the junction kept 6 bases outside the gene matches. The sequence was collected from a human donor with low-grade glioma or glioblastoma, undergoing nonglioma brain surgery, or in good health (not recorded which). The sample comprised glioma tissue, nonneoplastic brain tissue, or PBMCs (not recorded which). The chain joins TRBV20-1 to TRBJ2-3; 11 bases are shared with TRBD1. CDR3 in DNA: TGCAGTGCTAGAGAGGACAGGGGGCCGGTAAATACGCAGTATTTT. Protein product: CSAREDRGPVNTQYF.